The rows below give T cell receptor beta chains drawn from one sample of a study of cytomegalovirus exposure and HLA in healthy donors. Data came from immunoSEQ multiplex PCR; TCRdb stores just in-frame clones and leaves some out. The data show approximately 100,000 clones, about four fifths seen once. Sequencing input: PBMCs. The source of these receptors is a woman aged 40 to 50 in good health and CMV-seronegative. Each CDR3 is given with its conserved first and last residue. D genes are given only for firm matches. Size is omitted from some rows. Given values are once, few, many or a class for expanded clones.

D	size	V	J	CDR3	DNA
TRBD1	NA	TRBV7-9	TRBJ2-3	CASSLGTGSDTQYF	TGTGCCAGCAGCCTGGGGACAGGGTCAGATACGCAGTATTTT
NA	NA	TRBV10-2	TRBJ2-7	CASSATGLGDEQYF	TGCGCCAGCAGTGCGACGGGACTCGGTGACGAGCAGTACTTC
TRBD1	NA	TRBV10-3	TRBJ1-5	CAISDRGLQPQHF	TGTGCCATCAGTGACAGGGGGCTTCAGCCCCAGCATTTT
TRBD1	NA	TRBV5-5	TRBJ1-6	CASSHGDSLYNSPLHF	TGTGCCAGCAGCCACGGGGACAGCCTTTATAATTCACCCCTCCACTTT
TRBD2	once	TRBV9	TRBJ2-7	CASSVGPSGGAKFRREQYF	TGTGCCAGCAGCGTTGGTCCTAGCGGGGGGGCCAAATTTCGCCGGGAGCAGTACTTC
NA	NA	TRBV19	TRBJ1-4	CASSIAGRGDEKLFF	TGTGCCAGTAGTATAGCTGGTAGGGGTGATGAAAAACTGTTTTTT
TRBD2	NA	TRBV5-8	TRBJ2-5	CASSPTSGGPSRTQYF	TGTGCCAGCAGCCCAACTAGCGGGGGGCCCTCCAGGACCCAGTACTTC
TRBD2	NA	TRBV11-2	TRBJ2-3	CASSGRLAGLSTDTQYF	TGTGCCAGCAGCGGACGACTAGCGGGGCTTAGCACAGATACGCAGTATTTT
NA	NA	TRBV5-1	TRBJ1-6	CASSLGDWAGLSPLHF	TGCGCCAGCAGCTTGGGTGACTGGGCAGGGCTTTCACCCCTCCACTTT
TRBD1	NA	TRBV6-6	TRBJ2-7	CASSYTQGIEQYF	TGTGCCAGCAGTTATACACAGGGGATCGAGCAGTACTTC
TRBD1	NA	TRBV6-5	TRBJ1-2	CASSNRGVYGYTF	TGTGCCAGCAGTAACAGGGGGGTCTATGGCTACACCTTC
NA	NA	TRBV30	TRBJ1-3	CAWSGPNTIYF	TGTGCCTGGAGTGGGCCAAACACCATATATTTT
TRBD1	NA	TRBV28	TRBJ1-2	CASSLDRVNYGYTF	TGTGCCAGCAGTTTAGACAGGGTTAACTATGGCTACACCTTC
NA	NA	TRBV5-1	TRBJ2-7	CASSWAADPLEQYF	TGCGCCAGCAGCTGGGCCGCCGACCCCCTCGAGCAGTACTTC
NA	NA	TRBV4-3	TRBJ1-2	CASSQDPGRGGYTF	TGCGCCAGCAGCCAAGATCCAGGAAGGGGTGGCTACACCTTC
NA	NA	TRBV27	TRBJ1-5	CASSSNRADSNQPQHF	TGTGCCAGCAGTTCAAACAGGGCCGATAGCAATCAGCCCCAGCATTTT
NA	NA	TRBV5-4	TRBJ1-1	CASSREENTEAFF	TGTGCCAGCAGCCGAGAAGAGAACACTGAAGCTTTCTTT
NA	NA	TRBV29-1	TRBJ2-1	CSAVRTGCYNEQFF	TGCAGCGCCGTCCGCACAGGGTGTTACAATGAGCAGTTCTTC
NA	NA	TRBV15	TRBJ1-5	CATSRPGLSNQPQHF	TGTGCCACCAGCAGACCGGGACTTAGCAATCAGCCCCAGCATTTT
TRBD1	NA	TRBV28	TRBJ1-1	CASSPLFSGGVTKAFF	TGTGCCAGCAGTCCCCTATTCTCAGGGGGCGTTACGAAAGCTTTCTTT
TRBD1	NA	TRBV14	TRBJ2-2	CASSRRDRSAIGELFF	TGTGCCAGCAGCCGCCGGGACAGGTCCGCTATCGGGGAGCTGTTTTTT
TRBD1	NA	TRBV5-6	TRBJ2-3	CASSFDRVSTDTQYF	TGTGCCAGCAGCTTTGACAGGGTCAGCACAGATACGCAGTATTTT
TRBD1	NA	TRBV19	TRBJ2-7	CASQKGAGEQYF	TGTGCCAGTCAGAAGGGGGCGGGCGAGCAGTACTTC
NA	NA	TRBV6-1	TRBJ1-6	CASSEARLSSGHYNSPLHF	TGTGCCAGCAGTGAAGCCCGGCTCTCCTCGGGACATTATAATTCACCCCTCCACTTT
TRBD1	few	TRBV18	TRBJ1-1	CASSPPGGSSVPEAFF	TGTGCCAGCTCACCTCCAGGGGGTTCATCGGTCCCTGAAGCTTTCTTT
NA	NA	TRBV9	TRBJ2-7	CASSVDVRGYEQYF	TGTGCCAGCAGCGTAGACGTCAGGGGCTACGAGCAGTACTTC
NA	NA	TRBV2	TRBJ1-1	CASSLRGTEAFF	TGTGCCAGCAGCTTACGGGGCACTGAAGCTTTCTTT